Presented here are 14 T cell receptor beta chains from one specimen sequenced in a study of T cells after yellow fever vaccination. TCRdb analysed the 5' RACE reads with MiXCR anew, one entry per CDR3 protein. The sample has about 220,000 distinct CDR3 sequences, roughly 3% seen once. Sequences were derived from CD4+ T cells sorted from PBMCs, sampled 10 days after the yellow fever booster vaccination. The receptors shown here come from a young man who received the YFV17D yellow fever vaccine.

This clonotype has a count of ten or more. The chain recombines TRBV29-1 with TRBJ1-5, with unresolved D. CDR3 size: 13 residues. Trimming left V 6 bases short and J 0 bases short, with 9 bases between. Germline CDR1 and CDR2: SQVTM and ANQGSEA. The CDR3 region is CSVALDSNQPQHF. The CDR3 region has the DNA TGCAGCGTGGCCCTAGATAGCAATCAGCCCCAGCATTTT.

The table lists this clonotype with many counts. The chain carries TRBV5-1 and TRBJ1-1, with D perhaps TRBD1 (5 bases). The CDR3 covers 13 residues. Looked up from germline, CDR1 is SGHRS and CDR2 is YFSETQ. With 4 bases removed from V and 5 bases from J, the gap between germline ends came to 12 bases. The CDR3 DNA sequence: TGCGCCAGCAGCCCTGACTGGGGGACTGAAGCTTTCTTT. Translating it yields CASSPDWGTEAFF.

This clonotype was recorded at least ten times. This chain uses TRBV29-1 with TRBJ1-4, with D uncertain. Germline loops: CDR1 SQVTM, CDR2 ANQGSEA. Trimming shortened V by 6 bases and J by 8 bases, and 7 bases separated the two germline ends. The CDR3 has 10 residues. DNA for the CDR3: TGCAGCGTGGGCCGAGAAAAACTGTTTTTT. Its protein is CSVGREKLFF.

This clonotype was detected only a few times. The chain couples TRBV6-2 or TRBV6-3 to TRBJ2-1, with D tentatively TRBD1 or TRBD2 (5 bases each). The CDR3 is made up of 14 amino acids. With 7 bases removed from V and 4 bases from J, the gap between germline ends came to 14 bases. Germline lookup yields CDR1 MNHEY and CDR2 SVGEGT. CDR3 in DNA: TGTGCCAGCAACCGGGACCCTCAGTACAATGAGCAGTTCTTC. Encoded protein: CASNRDPQYNEQFF.

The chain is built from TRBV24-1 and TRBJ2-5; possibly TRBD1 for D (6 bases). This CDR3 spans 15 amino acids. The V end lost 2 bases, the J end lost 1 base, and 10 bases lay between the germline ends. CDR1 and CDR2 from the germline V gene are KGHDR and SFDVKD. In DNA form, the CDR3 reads TGTGCCACCAGTGATTCTGCAGGGGCCCAAGAGACCCAGTACTTC. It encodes CATSDSAGAQETQYF.

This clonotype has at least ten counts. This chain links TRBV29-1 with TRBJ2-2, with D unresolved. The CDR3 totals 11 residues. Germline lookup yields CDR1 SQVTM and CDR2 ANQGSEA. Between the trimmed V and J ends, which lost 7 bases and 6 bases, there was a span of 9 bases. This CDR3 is CSGRSAGELFF. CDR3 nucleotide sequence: TGCAGCGGCCGGAGCGCCGGGGAGCTGTTTTTT.

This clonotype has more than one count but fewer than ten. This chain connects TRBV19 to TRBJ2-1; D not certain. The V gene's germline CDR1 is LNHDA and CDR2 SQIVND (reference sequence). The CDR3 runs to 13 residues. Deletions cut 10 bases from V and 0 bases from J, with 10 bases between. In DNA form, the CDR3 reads TGTGCCACCTCGGGTTACTCCTACAATGAGCAGTTCTTC. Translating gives CATSGYSYNEQFF.

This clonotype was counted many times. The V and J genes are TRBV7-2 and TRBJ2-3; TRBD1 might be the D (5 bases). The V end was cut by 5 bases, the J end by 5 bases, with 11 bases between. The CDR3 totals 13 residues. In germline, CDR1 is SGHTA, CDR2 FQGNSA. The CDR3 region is CASSLSREDTQYF. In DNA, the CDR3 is TGTGCCAGCAGCCTCAGCAGGGAAGATACGCAGTATTTT.

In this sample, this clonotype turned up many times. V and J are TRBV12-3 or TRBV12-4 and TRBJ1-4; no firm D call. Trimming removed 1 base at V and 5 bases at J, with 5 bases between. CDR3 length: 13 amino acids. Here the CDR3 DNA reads TGTGCCAGCAGTTTAGGCACGAATGAAAAACTGTTTTTT. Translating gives CASSLGTNEKLFF.

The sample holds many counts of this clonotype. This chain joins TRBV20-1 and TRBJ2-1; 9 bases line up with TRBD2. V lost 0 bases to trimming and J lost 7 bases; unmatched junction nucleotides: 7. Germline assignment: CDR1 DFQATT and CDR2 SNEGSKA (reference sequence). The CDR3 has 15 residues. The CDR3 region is CSARDPGGGANEQFF. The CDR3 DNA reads TGCAGTGCTAGAGATCCTGGCGGGGGGGCGAATGAGCAGTTCTTC.

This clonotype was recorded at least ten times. Here the CDR3 reads CSAPSLAGLPGELFF. Written as DNA, the CDR3 is TGCAGTGCTCCCTCACTAGCGGGGCTACCCGGGGAGCTGTTTTTT. The gene calls are TRBV20-1 and TRBJ2-2, with 10 bases matching TRBD2. This CDR3 contains 15 residues. The germline gives CDR1 DFQATT, CDR2 SNEGSKA (reference sequence). With 5 bases clipped from V and 6 bases from J, the junction kept 9 bases outside the gene matches.

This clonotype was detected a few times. CDR3 protein: CASSLDPYTQYF. CDR3 DNA: TGTGCCAGCAGCTTGGACCCATATACGCAGTATTTT. V usage is TRBV5-4 and J usage is TRBJ2-3; unclear D gene. Looked up from germline, CDR1 is SGHNT and CDR2 is YYREEE (reference sequence). This CDR3 region has 12 residues. Deletions cut 0 bases from V and 7 bases from J, with 6 bases between.

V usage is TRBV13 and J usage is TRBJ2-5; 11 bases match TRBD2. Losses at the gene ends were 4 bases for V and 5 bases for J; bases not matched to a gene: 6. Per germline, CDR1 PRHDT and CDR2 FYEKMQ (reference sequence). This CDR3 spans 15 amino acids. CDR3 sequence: CASSSATSGGETQYF. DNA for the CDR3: TGTGCCAGCAGCTCGGCCACTAGCGGGGGTGAGACCCAGTACTTC.

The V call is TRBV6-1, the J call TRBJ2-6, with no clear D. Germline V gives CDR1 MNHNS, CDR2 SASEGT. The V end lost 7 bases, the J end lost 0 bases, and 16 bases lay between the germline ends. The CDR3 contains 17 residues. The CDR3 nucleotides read TGTGCCAGCACCCGAAGTGTAGATAACTCTGGGGCCAACGTCCTGACTTTC. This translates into CASTRSVDNSGANVLTF.